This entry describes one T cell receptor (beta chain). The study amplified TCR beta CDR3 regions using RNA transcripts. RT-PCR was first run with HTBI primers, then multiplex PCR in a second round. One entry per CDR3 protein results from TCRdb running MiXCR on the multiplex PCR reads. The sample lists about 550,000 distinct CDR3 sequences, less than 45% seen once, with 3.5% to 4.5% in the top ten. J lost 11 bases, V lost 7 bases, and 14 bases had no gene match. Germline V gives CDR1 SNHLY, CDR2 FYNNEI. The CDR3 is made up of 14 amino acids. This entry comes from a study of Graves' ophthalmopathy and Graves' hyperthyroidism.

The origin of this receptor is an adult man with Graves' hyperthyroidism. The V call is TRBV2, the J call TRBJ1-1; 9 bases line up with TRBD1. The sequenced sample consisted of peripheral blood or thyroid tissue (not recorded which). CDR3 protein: CASNRDRDVETAFF. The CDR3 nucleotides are TGTGCCAGCAACCGGGACAGGGACGTCGAGACGGCTTTCTTT.